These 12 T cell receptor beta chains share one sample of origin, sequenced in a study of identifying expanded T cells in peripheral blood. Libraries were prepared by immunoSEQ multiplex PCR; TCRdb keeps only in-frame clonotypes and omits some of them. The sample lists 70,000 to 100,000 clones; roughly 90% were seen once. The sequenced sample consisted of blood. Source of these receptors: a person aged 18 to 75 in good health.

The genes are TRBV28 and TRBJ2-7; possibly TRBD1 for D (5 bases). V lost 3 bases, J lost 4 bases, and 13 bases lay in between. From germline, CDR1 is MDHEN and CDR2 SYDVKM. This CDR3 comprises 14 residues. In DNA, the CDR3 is TGTGCCAGCAGTTTTTCCAGGGCCTCATACGAGCAGTACTTC. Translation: CASSFSRASYEQYF.

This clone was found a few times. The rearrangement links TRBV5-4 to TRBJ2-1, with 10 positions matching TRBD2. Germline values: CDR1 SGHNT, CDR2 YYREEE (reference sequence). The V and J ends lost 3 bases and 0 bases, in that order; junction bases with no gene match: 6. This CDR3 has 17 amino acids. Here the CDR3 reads CASSSGLADSSYNEQFF. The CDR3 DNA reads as TGTGCCAGCAGCTCCGGACTAGCGGATAGCTCCTACAATGAGCAGTTCTTC.

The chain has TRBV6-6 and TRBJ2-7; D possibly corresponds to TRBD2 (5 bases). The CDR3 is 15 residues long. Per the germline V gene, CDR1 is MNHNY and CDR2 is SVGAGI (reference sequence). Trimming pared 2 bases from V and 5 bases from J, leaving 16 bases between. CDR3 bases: TGTGCCAGCAGTTACGACGGAACTAGTCCCAACGAGCAGTACTTC. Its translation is CASSYDGTSPNEQYF.

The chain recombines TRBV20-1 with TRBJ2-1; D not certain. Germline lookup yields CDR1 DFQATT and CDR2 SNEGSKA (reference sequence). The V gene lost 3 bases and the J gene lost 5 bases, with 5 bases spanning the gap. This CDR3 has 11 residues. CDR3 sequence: CSASQDNEQFF. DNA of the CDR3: TGCAGTGCTAGTCAGGACAATGAGCAGTTCTTC.

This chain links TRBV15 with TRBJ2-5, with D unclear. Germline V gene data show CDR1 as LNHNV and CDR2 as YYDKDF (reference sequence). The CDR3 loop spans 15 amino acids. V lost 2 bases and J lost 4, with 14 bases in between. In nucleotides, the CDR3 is TGTGCCACCAGCAGACCCCAAGGACGGGTAGAGACCCAGTACTTC. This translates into CATSRPQGRVETQYF.

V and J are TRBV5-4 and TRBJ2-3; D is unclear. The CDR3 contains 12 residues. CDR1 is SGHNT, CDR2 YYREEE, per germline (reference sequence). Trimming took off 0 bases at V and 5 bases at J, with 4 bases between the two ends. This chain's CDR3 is CASSLALDTQYF. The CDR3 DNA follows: TGTGCCAGCAGCTTGGCGCTAGATACGCAGTATTTT.

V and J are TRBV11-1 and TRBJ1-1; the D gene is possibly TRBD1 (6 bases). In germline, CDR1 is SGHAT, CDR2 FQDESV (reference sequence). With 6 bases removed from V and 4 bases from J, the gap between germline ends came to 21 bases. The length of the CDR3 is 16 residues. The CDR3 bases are TGTGCCAGCAGTTATGTGGGGGCTCCCGGCGGCACTGAAGCTTTCTTT. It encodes CASSYVGAPGGTEAFF.

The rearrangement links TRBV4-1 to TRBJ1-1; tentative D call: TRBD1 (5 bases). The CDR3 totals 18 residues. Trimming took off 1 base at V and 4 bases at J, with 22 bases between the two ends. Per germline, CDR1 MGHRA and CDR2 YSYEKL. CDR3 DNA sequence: TGCGCCAGCAGCCAAGCTCTGATAGGGGAGGGGCTTGGCACTGAAGCTTTCTTT. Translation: CASSQALIGEGLGTEAFF.

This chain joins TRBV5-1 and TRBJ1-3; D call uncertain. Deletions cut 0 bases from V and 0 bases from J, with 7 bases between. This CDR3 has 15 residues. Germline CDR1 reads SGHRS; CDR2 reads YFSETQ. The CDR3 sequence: CASSLAPDSGNTIYF. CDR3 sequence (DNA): TGCGCCAGCAGCTTGGCCCCAGACTCTGGAAACACCATATATTTT.

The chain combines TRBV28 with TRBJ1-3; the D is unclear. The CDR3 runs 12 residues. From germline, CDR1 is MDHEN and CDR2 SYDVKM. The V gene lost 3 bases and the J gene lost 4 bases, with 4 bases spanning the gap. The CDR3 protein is CASSFRGNTIYF. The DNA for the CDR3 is TGTGCCAGCAGTTTTAGGGGAAACACCATATATTTT.

The CDR3 bases are TGTGCCAGCAGTGTCAGGGAGGTAGGGACTGAAGCTTTCTTT. The encoded protein is CASSVREVGTEAFF. The chain employs TRBV2 and TRBJ1-1; possible D gene TRBD1, 5 bases. Germline V gene data show CDR1 as SNHLY and CDR2 as FYNNEI. This CDR3 spans 14 amino acids. Trimming cost V 4 bases and J 5 bases, with 14 bases left between them.

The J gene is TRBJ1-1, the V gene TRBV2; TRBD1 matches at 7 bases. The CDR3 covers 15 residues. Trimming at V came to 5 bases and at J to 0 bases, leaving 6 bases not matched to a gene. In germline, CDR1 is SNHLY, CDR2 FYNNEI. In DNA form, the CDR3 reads TGTGCCAGCAGTTGGGACAGCTACATGAACACTGAAGCTTTCTTT. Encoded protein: CASSWDSYMNTEAFF. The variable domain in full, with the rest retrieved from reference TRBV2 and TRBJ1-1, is EPEVTQTPSHQVTQMGQEVILRCVPISNHLYFYWYRQILGQKVEFLVSFYNNEISEKSEIFDDQFSVERPDGSNFTLKIRSTKLEDSAMYFCASSWDSYMNTEAFFGQGTRLTVV.